The clone carrying this TCR beta chain has just a few counts. Authors' methods: Nucleated cell number was recorded as an estimate derived from reference gene primer amplification. Here immunoSEQ multiplex PCR was the method, and the copy in TCRdb shows in-frame clones only, minus some. Clonal size and the V and J genes are those of that table, whereas D and trimming came from the DNA. The repertoire includes approximately 26,000 clones, 90% of them detected once, and around 1.7% sits in the top ten. This entry comes from a study of blood T cell repertoires in COVID-19. Trimming cost V 5 bases and J 1 base, with 2 bases left between them. Germline CDR1 is LNHDA and CDR2 is SQIVND (reference sequence). The CDR3 is 12 amino acids.

Sequenced sample: peripheral blood. The sequence derives from a woman aged 55-69 years with active COVID-19. This rearrangement joins TRBV19 to TRBJ2-2; D gene unclear. The chain's CDR3 is CASSLNTGELFF. As DNA, the CDR3 is TGTGCCAGTAGTCTGAACACCGGGGAGCTGTTTTTT.